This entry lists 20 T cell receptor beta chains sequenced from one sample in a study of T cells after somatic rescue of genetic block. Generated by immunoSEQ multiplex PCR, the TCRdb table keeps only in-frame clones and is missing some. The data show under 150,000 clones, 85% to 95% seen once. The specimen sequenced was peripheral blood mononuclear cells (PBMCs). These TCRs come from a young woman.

For the CDR3, the DNA is TGCAGTGGATTCTATGGCTACACCTTC. This translates into CSGFYGYTF. The gene calls are TRBV20-1 and TRBJ1-2; D ambiguous. The germline gives CDR1 DFQATT, CDR2 SNEGSKA (reference sequence). Trimming removed 7 bases from V and 4 bases from J, with 4 bases in between. The CDR3 is made up of 9 amino acids.

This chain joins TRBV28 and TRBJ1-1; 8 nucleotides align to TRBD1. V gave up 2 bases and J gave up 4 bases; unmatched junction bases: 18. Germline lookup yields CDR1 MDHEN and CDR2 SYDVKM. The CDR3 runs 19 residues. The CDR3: CASSLDRGSTGVGGTEAFF. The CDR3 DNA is TGTGCCAGCAGTTTAGATAGGGGCTCGACAGGGGTTGGGGGCACTGAAGCTTTCTTT.

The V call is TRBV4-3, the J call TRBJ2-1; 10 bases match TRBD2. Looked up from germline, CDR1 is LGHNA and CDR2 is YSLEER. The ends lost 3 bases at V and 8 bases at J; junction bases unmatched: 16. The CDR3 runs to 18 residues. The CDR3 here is CASSQSLLAGAPVDEQFF. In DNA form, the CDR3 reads TGCGCCAGCAGCCAGTCCCTCCTAGCGGGGGCCCCGGTTGATGAGCAGTTCTTC.

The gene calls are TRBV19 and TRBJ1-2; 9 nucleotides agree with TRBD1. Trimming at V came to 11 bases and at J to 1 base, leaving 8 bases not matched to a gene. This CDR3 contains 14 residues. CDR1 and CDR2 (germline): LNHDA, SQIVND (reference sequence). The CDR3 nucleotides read TGTGCCGTATCCCCGACAGGGGGTAACTATGGCTACACCTTC. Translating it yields CAVSPTGGNYGYTF.

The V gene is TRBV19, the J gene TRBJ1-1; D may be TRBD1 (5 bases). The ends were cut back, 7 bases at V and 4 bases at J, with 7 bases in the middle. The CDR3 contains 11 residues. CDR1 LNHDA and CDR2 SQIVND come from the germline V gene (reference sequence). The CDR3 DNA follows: TGTGCCAGTAAAGGGGTCACTGAAGCTTTCTTT. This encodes CASKGVTEAFF.

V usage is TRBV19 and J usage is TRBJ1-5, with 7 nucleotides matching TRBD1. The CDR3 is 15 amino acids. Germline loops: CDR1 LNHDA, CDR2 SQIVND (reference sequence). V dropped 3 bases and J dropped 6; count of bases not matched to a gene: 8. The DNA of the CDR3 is TGTGCCAGTAGTATGGCACAGGGGTTGGGTCAGCCCCAGCATTTT. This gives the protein CASSMAQGLGQPQHF.

The DNA for the CDR3 is TGTGCCAGTAGTATTGAGGGCGGAGACTACGAGCAGTACTTC. Translating it yields CASSIEGGDYEQYF. The J gene is TRBJ2-7, the V gene TRBV19; TRBD2 is a possible D gene (5 bases). This CDR3 is 14 amino acids long. V lost 3 bases to trimming and J lost 3 bases, with 12 bases between them. In germline, CDR1 is LNHDA, CDR2 SQIVND (reference sequence).

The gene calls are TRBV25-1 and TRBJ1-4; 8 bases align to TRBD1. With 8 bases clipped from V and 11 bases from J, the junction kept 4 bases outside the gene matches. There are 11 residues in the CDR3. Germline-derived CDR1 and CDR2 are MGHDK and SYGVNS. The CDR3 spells CASRTGRKLFF. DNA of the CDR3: TGTGCCAGCCGGACAGGGCGGAAACTGTTTTTT.

CDR3 nucleotide sequence: TGTGCCAGCAGCTCTAGCGGGGGCACAGATACGCAGTATTTT. It translates to CASSSSGGTDTQYF. The chain combines TRBV7-9 with TRBJ2-3, with 9 nucleotides matching TRBD2. J lost 1 base, V lost 4 bases, and 0 bases had no gene match. CDR1 is SEHNR, CDR2 FQNEAQ, per germline (reference sequence). The CDR3 sequence is 14 residues long.

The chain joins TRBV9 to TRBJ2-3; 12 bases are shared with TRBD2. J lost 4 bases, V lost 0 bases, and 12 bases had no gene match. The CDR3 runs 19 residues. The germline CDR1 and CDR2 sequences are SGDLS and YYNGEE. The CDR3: CASSVGRASGGARADTQYF. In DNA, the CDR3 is TGTGCCAGCAGCGTAGGACGAGCTAGCGGGGGGGCGAGGGCAGATACGCAGTATTTT. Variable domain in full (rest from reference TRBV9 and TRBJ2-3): DSGVTQTPKHLITATGQRVTLRCSPRSGDLSVYWYQQSLDQGLQFLIQYYNGEERAKGNILERFSAQQFPDLHSELNLSSLELGDSALYFCASSVGRASGGARADTQYFGPGTRLTVL.

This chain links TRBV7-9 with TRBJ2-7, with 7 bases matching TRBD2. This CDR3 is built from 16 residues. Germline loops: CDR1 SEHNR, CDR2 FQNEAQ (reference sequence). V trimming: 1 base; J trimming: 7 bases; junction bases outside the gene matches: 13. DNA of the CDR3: TGTGCCAGCAGCTTAGTGGCGGGACTAATATCGGGAGAGCAGTACTTC. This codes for CASSLVAGLISGEQYF.

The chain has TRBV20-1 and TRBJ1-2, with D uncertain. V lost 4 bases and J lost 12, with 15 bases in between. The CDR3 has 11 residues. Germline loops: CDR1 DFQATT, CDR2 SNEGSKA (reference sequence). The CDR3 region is CSATDGLAHTF. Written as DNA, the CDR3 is TGCAGTGCTACCGACGGGCTAGCTCACACCTTC.

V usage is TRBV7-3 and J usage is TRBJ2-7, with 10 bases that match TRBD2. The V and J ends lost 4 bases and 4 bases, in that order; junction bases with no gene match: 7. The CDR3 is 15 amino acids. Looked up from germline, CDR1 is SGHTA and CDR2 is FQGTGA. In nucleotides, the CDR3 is TGTGCCAGCAGCTCCCAACCGGGACTAGCGTACGAGCAGTACTTC. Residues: CASSSQPGLAYEQYF.

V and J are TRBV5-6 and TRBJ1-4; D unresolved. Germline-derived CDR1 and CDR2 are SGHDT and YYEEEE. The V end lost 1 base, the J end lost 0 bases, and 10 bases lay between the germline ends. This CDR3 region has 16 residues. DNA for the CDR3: TGTGCCAGCAGCTTGCGAGGGTGGGCAACTAATGAAAAACTGTTTTTT. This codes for CASSLRGWATNEKLFF.

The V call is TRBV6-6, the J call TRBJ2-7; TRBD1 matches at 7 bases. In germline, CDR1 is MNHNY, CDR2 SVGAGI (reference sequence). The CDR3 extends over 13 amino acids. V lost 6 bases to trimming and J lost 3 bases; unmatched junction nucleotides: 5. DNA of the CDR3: TGTGCCAGCAGGCTGGGACAGAGCTACGAGCAGTACTTC. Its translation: CASRLGQSYEQYF.

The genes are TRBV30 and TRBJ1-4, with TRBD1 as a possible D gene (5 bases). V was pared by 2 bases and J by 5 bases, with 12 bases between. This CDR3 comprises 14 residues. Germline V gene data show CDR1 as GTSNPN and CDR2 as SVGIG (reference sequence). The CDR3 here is CAWSYGGSNEKLFF. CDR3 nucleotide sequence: TGTGCCTGGAGTTACGGGGGGAGCAATGAAAAACTGTTTTTT.

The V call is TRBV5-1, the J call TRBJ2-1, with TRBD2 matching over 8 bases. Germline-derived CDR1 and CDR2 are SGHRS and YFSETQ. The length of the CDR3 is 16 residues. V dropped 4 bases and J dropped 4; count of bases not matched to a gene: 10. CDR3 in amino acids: CASSPRPAGEYNEQFF. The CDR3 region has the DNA TGCGCCAGCAGCCCCCGACCAGCGGGGGAATACAATGAGCAGTTCTTC. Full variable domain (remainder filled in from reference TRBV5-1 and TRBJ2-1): KAGVTQTPRYLIKTRGQQVTLSCSPISGHRSVSWYQQTPGQGLQFLFEYFSETQRNKGNFPGRFSGRQFSNSRSEMNVSTLELGDSALYLCASSPRPAGEYNEQFFGPGTRLTVL.

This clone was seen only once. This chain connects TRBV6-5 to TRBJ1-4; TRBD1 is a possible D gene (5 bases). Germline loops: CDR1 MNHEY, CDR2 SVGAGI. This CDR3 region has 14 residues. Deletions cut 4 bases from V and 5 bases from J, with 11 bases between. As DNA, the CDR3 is TGTGCCAGCAGTTGGGGGACGGGAAATGAAAAACTGTTTTTT. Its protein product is CASSWGTGNEKLFF.

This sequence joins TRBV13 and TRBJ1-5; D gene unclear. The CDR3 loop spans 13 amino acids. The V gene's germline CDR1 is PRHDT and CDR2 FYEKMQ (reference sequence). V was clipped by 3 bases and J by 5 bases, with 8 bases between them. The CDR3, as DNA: TGTGCCAGCAGCTTTCAGCTACATCAGCCCCAGCATTTT. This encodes CASSFQLHQPQHF.

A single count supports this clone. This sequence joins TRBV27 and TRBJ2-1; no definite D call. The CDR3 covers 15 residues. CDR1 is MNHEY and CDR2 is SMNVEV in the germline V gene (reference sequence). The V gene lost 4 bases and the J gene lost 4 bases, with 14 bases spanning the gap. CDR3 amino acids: CASSSDDWGYNEQFF. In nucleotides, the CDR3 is TGTGCCAGCAGTTCGGATGATTGGGGTTACAATGAGCAGTTCTTC.